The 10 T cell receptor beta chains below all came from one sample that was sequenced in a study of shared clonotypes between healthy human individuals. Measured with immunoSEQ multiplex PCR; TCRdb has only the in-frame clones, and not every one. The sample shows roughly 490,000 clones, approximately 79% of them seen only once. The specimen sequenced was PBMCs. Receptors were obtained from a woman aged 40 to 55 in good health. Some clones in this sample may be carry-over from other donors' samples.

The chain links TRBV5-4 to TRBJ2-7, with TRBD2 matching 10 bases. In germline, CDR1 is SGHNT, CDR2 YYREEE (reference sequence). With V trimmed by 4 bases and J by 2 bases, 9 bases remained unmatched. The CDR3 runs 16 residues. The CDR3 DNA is TGTGCCAGCAGCCCCTCCGGGAGCGGGAGGGCCTACGAGCAGTACTTC. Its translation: CASSPSGSGRAYEQYF.

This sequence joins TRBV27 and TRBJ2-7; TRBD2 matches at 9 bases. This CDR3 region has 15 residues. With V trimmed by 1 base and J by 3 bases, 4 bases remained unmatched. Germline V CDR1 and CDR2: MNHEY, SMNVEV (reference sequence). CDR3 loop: CASSLFAGGLYEQYF. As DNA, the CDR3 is TGTGCCAGCAGTTTATTTGCGGGAGGGCTCTACGAGCAGTACTTC.

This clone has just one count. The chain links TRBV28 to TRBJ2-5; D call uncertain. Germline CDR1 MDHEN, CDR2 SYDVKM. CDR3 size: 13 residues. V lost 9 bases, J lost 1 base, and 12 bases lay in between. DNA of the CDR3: TGTGCCAGTACCCTCCAGAGCCAAGAGACCCAGTACTTC. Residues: CASTLQSQETQYF. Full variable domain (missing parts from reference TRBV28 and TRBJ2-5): DVKVTQSSRYLVKRTGEKVFLECVQDMDHENMFWYRQDPGLGLRLIYFSYDVKMKEKGDIPEGYSVSREKKERFSLILESASTNQTSMYLCASTLQSQETQYFGPGTRLLVL.

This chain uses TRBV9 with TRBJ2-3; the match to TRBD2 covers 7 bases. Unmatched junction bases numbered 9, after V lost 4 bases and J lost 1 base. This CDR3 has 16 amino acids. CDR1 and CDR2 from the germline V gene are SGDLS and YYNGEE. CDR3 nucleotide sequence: TGTGCCAGCAGCTCGGAGGGAGGGTATGGCACAGATACGCAGTATTTT. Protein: CASSSEGGYGTDTQYF. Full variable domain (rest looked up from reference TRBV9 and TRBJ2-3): DSGVTQTPKHLITATGQRVTLRCSPRSGDLSVYWYQQSLDQGLQFLIQYYNGEERAKGNILERFSAQQFPDLHSELNLSSLELGDSALYFCASSSEGGYGTDTQYFGPGTRLTVL.

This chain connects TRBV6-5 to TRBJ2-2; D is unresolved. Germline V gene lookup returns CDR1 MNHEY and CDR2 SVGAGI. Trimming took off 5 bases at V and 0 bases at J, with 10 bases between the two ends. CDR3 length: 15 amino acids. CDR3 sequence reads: CASSPRPSNTGELFF. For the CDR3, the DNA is TGTGCCAGCAGTCCGCGGCCCTCGAACACCGGGGAGCTGTTTTTT.

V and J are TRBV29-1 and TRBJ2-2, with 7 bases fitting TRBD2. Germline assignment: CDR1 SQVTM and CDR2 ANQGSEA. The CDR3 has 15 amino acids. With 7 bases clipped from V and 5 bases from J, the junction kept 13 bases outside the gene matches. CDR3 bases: TGCAGCGCTGTAACGTGGGGGAGGGGAACCGGGGAGCTGTTTTTT. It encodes CSAVTWGRGTGELFF.

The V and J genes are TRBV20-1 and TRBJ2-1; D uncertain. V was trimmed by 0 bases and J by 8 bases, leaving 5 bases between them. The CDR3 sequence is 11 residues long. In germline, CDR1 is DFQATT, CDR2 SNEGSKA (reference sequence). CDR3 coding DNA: TGCAGTGCTAGAGAAGATGATGAGCAGTTCTTC. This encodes CSAREDDEQFF.

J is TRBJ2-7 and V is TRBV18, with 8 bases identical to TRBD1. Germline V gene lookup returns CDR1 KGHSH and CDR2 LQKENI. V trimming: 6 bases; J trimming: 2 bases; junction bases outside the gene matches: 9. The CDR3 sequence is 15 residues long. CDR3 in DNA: TGTGCCAGCTCCCCCGGGACAGGAGGTCCCTACGAGCAGTACTTC. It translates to CASSPGTGGPYEQYF.

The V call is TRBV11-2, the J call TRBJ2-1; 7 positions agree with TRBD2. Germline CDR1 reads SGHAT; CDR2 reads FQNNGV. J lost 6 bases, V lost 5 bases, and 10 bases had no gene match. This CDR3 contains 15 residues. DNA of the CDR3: TGTGCCAGCAGCCCCAGAAGGTCGGGGGGCAATGAGCAGTTCTTC. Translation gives CASSPRRSGGNEQFF.

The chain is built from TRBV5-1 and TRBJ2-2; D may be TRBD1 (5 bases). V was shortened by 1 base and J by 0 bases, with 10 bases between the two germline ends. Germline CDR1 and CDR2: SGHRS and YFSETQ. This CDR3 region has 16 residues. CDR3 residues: CASSLSRAPNTGELFF. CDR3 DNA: TGCGCCAGCAGCTTGAGCAGGGCTCCGAACACCGGGGAGCTGTTTTTT.